This entry concerns a single T cell receptor beta chain. Its antigen remains unidentified. The PCR contained 60 Vbeta and 13 Jbeta primers. This table comes from immunoSEQ multiplex PCR, and its TCRdb copy is limited to in-frame clones, with some not included. This sample carries 120,000 to 150,000 clones, 65% to 80% of them seen once, and the ten largest clones take roughly 10%. This entry belongs to a study of cytomegalovirus exposure and HLA in healthy donors. General study points: When presence/absence was analysed, sequencing depth was taken to be roughly uniform across donors. In a later analysis, CMV-associated beta chains were mostly HLA-associated, it appeared.

This CDR3 comprises 16 residues. V lost 4 bases to trimming and J lost 5 bases; unmatched junction nucleotides: 8. The germline V gene has CDR1 SGHRS and CDR2 YFSETQ. This receptor was taken from a woman aged 45-60 years in good health and CMV-seropositive. The chain couples TRBV5-1 to TRBJ1-6; 8 bases line up with TRBD1. The sequenced material came from PBMCs. CDR3: CASSTQTGGNNSPLHF. The CDR3 bases are TGCGCCAGCAGCACCCAAACAGGGGGTAATAATTCACCCCTCCACTTT. Complete variable domain (other parts from reference TRBV5-1 and TRBJ1-6): KAGVTQTPRYLIKTRGQQVTLSCSPISGHRSVSWYQQTPGQGLQFLFEYFSETQRNKGNFPGRFSGRQFSNSRSEMNVSTLELGDSALYLCASSTQTGGNNSPLHFGNGTRLTVT.